This TCR beta chain emerged from a study of technical replicates of blood from four donors. Produced via immunoSEQ multiplex PCR; TCRdb's table is partial and in-frame only. The data show about 75,000 clones, with around 97% seen just once and under 0.35% held by the top ten. The sample comprised T cells isolated from PBMCs. The TCR comes from a human donor in good health.

The CDR3 sequence is CASRLEFDHRVRNTEAFF. The CDR3 nucleotides read TGTGCAAGTCGCTTAGAGTTCGACCACAGGGTGCGGAACACTGAAGCTTTCTTT. The genes are TRBV12-2 and TRBJ1-1; TRBD1 is the table's D call and was not checked against the DNA. TRBV12-2 corresponds to a pseudogene. This CDR3 comprises 18 residues.